The 29 T cell receptor beta chains below all came from one sample that was sequenced in a study of shared clonotypes between healthy human individuals. Some clones are missing from TCRdb's copy, which holds only in-frame ones; the method was immunoSEQ multiplex PCR. The data hold roughly 2.5 million clones, with over 85% observed a single time. The specimen sequenced was naive CD4+ T cells sorted from blood. Subset specified: CD45RA+ positively selected. Receptor source: a man younger than 30 in good health.

This clone has a single count. The chain recombines TRBV19 with TRBJ2-7, with 7 bases identical to TRBD2. The germline V gene encodes CDR1 LNHDA and CDR2 SQIVND (reference sequence). The CDR3 totals 14 residues. V lost 10 bases, J lost 2 bases, and 11 bases stayed unmatched. This chain's CDR3 is CATSSGPKTYEQYF. The DNA for the CDR3 is TGTGCCACCAGTAGCGGGCCAAAAACCTACGAGCAGTACTTC.

The V gene is TRBV7-8, the J gene TRBJ2-4; D remains ambiguous. Between the trimmed V and J ends, which lost 1 base and 10 bases, there was a span of 14 bases. Per the germline V gene, CDR1 is SGHVS and CDR2 is FQNEAQ. The length of the CDR3 is 14 residues. The CDR3 protein is CASSLDATLRIQYF. In DNA form, the CDR3 reads TGTGCCAGCAGCTTAGATGCAACCTTGAGGATTCAGTACTTC.

The CDR3 DNA follows: TGTGCCAGCAGCTTGTTAGGAGCACCCCTCCACTTT. Translation: CASSLLGAPLHF. The genes are TRBV5-8 and TRBJ1-6; unclear D gene. The V gene lost 1 base and the J gene lost 11 bases, with 7 bases spanning the gap. Germline-derived CDR1 and CDR2 are SGHTS and YDEGEE. The CDR3 contains 12 residues. The variable domain in full, with the rest retrieved from reference TRBV5-8 and TRBJ1-6, is EAGVTQSPTHLIKTRGQQATLRCSPISGHTSVYWYQQALGLGLQFLLWYDEGEERNRGNFPPRFSGRQFPNYSSELNVNALELEDSALYLCASSLLGAPLHFGNGTRLTVT.

As regards this clone: The sample carries other DNA sequences with the same CDR3. This sequence joins TRBV9 and TRBJ2-3, with 14 nucleotides matching TRBD2. Per the germline V gene, CDR1 is SGDLS and CDR2 is YYNGEE. Trimming at V came to 0 bases and at J to 1 base, leaving 7 bases not matched to a gene. This CDR3 contains 19 residues. The CDR3 loop reads CASSVGLAGGSLGTDTQYF. The CDR3 bases are TGTGCCAGCAGCGTAGGACTAGCGGGAGGGTCTTTGGGCACAGATACGCAGTATTTT. The full variable domain, completed using reference TRBV9 and TRBJ2-3, is DSGVTQTPKHLITATGQRVTLRCSPRSGDLSVYWYQQSLDQGLQFLIQYYNGEERAKGNILERFSAQQFPDLHSELNLSSLELGDSALYFCASSVGLAGGSLGTDTQYFGPGTRLTVL.

The chain carries TRBV7-6 and TRBJ2-7; D gene unclear. This CDR3 spans 14 amino acids. Germline V gives CDR1 SGHVS, CDR2 FNYEAQ. Between the trimmed V and J ends, which lost 4 bases and 3 bases, there was a span of 13 bases. CDR3 sequence reads: CASSSLSLDYEQYF. For the CDR3, the DNA is TGTGCCAGCAGCTCTCTTAGCTTGGACTACGAGCAGTACTTC.

A remark on this clone: The sample carries other DNA sequences with the same CDR3. The chain uses TRBV18 and TRBJ2-1; 7 bases fit TRBD1. Germline trimming cut 3 bases from V and 0 bases from J; bases unmatched to any gene: 5. The CDR3 is 16 residues long. The germline V gene encodes CDR1 KGHSH and CDR2 LQKENI. The CDR3 loop is CASSPAGGSSYNEQFF. CDR3 nucleotides: TGTGCCAGCTCACCCGCAGGGGGTAGCTCCTACAATGAGCAGTTCTTC.

Regarding this clone: A read error may produce the germline difference seen at one junction end. The gene calls are TRBV7-7 and TRBJ2-7, with D perhaps TRBD1 or TRBD2 (5 bases each). The germline gives CDR1 SSHAT, CDR2 FNYEAQ (reference sequence). The CDR3 runs to 13 residues. The CDR3 region is CASSLDRGNEQYF. CDR3 nucleotide sequence: TGTGCTAGCAGCTTAGACCGGGGCAACGAGCAGTACTTC.

A single count supports this clone. The chain is built from TRBV7-2 and TRBJ2-5; perhaps TRBD2 as D (6 bases). The germline gives CDR1 SGHTA, CDR2 FQGNSA. The CDR3 contains 15 residues. With 0 bases removed from V and 4 bases from J, the gap between germline ends came to 12 bases. CDR3 sequence (DNA): TGTGCCAGCAGCTTAGCCCTGGGGGGAGGAGAGACCCAGTACTTC. Amino acids: CASSLALGGGETQYF.

J is TRBJ2-3 and V is TRBV9; no firm D call. This CDR3 spans 15 amino acids. V dropped 1 base and J dropped 0 bases, with 9 bases sitting between them. Germline values: CDR1 SGDLS, CDR2 YYNGEE. CDR3 amino acids: CASSVWAQSTDTQYF. The CDR3 DNA reads as TGTGCCAGCAGCGTATGGGCCCAGAGCACAGATACGCAGTATTTT.

This clone occurred once. The rearrangement joins TRBV14 to TRBJ2-3; 9 nucleotides line up with TRBD2. The CDR3 spans 17 residues. Germline assignment: CDR1 SGHDN and CDR2 FVKESK. V lost 2 bases to trimming and J lost 2 bases; unmatched junction nucleotides: 8. The CDR3 loop reads CASSQYGTSWATDTQYF. In DNA form, the CDR3 reads TGTGCCAGCAGCCAATACGGGACTAGCTGGGCCACAGATACGCAGTATTTT.

This rearrangement joins TRBV10-2 to TRBJ1-4; D ambiguous. Germline V gene data show CDR1 as WSHSY and CDR2 as SAAADI. This CDR3 comprises 11 residues. Trimming stripped 8 bases from V and 6 bases from J, with 7 bases between. The CDR3 coding sequence is TGCGCCAGCCGTAGGGATGAAAAACTGTTTTTT. Amino acid sequence: CASRRDEKLFF.

The rearrangement joins TRBV9 to TRBJ2-7; 10 nucleotides align to TRBD2. The CDR3 is made up of 15 amino acids. V was pared by 3 bases and J by 7 bases, with 10 bases of the junction left unmatched. Per germline, CDR1 SGDLS and CDR2 YYNGEE. The CDR3 reads CASSDPGTSAREQYF. The CDR3 DNA is TGTGCCAGCAGCGACCCCGGGACTAGCGCCCGGGAGCAGTACTTC.

The chain recombines TRBV30 with TRBJ2-7; TRBD2 matches at 8 bases. CDR3 size: 15 residues. After removal of 2 bases from V and 5 bases from J, the junction contained 11 bases not matched to a gene. Germline CDR1 is GTSNPN and CDR2 is SVGIG (reference sequence). CDR3 in DNA: TGTGCCTGGAGTATCATTGCGGGGGGATGGGACGAGCAGTACTTC. The encoded protein is CAWSIIAGGWDEQYF.

V is TRBV6-1 and J is TRBJ2-7; TRBD2 agrees at 9 bases. The CDR3 runs to 13 residues. The germline CDR1 and CDR2 sequences are MNHNS and SASEGT. Trimming removed 1 base from V and 6 bases from J; junction bases left unmatched: 1. CDR3 in DNA: TGTGCCAGCAGTGAAGGCGGGGGGGTCGAGCAGTACTTC. This sequence encodes CASSEGGGVEQYF.

V is TRBV7-2 and J is TRBJ2-7; 10 bases are a match to TRBD2. Germline assignment: CDR1 SGHTA and CDR2 FQGNSA. The CDR3 has 14 residues. The ends lost 5 bases at V and 7 bases at J; junction bases unmatched: 8. The CDR3 loop is CASSINLAGAEQYF. The CDR3 nucleotides read TGTGCCAGCAGCATTAACCTAGCGGGGGCGGAGCAGTACTTC.

This rearrangement joins TRBV30 to TRBJ2-7; D call uncertain. CDR3 size: 11 residues. The germline V gene has CDR1 GTSNPN and CDR2 SVGIG (reference sequence). The V and J ends lost 3 bases and 6 bases respectively, with 9 bases between them. The chain's CDR3 is CAWSFSREQYF. The CDR3 coding sequence is TGTGCCTGGAGCTTTAGTCGCGAGCAGTACTTC.

The V gene is TRBV5-1, the J gene TRBJ2-1; 8 bases fit TRBD2. This CDR3 has 17 residues. From germline, CDR1 is SGHRS and CDR2 YFSETQ. With V trimmed by 0 bases and J by 8 bases, 13 bases remained unmatched. CDR3 amino acids: CASSLAGKAGATDEQFF. DNA of the CDR3: TGCGCCAGCAGCTTGGCCGGTAAAGCGGGAGCTACGGATGAGCAGTTCTTC. The full variable domain, with the rest looked up from reference TRBV5-1 and TRBJ2-1, is KAGVTQTPRYLIKTRGQQVTLSCSPISGHRSVSWYQQTPGQGLQFLFEYFSETQRNKGNFPGRFSGRQFSNSRSEMNVSTLELGDSALYLCASSLAGKAGATDEQFFGPGTRLTVL.

The chain combines TRBV6-1 with TRBJ1-4, with D perhaps TRBD1 (6 bases). The CDR3 is 16 residues long. Trimming cost V 2 bases and J 6 bases, with 16 bases left between them. From germline, CDR1 is MNHNS and CDR2 SASEGT. CDR3 bases: TGTGCCAGCAGTGAATCAATGGGGGGCGCGTATGAAAAACTGTTTTTT. Translation gives CASSESMGGAYEKLFF.

V usage is TRBV15 and J usage is TRBJ2-7, with 8 bases matching TRBD1. This CDR3 contains 14 residues. V lost 5 bases and J lost 7; bases outside the gene matches: 10. Germline assignment: CDR1 LNHNV and CDR2 YYDKDF (reference sequence). The CDR3 sequence: CATSGWTGSGEQYF. DNA for the CDR3: TGTGCCACCAGCGGTTGGACAGGGTCGGGGGAGCAGTACTTC.

The chain combines TRBV10-1 with TRBJ1-6; D not resolved. CDR3 size: 17 residues. The germline gives CDR1 WNHNN, CDR2 SYGVQD (reference sequence). V was trimmed by 9 bases and J by 0 bases, leaving 18 bases between them. CDR3 sequence: CARPRVRRSSYNSPLHF. Written as DNA, the CDR3 is TGCGCCAGGCCTCGGGTCAGACGTAGCTCCTATAATTCACCCCTCCACTTT.

The chain carries TRBV4-1 and TRBJ1-2; D not resolved. Germline CDR1 reads MGHRA; CDR2 reads YSYEKL. The CDR3 is 15 residues long. Deletions cut 0 bases from V and 4 bases from J, with 12 bases between. The CDR3 is CASSQEHPETYGYTF. In DNA form, the CDR3 reads TGCGCCAGCAGCCAAGAACACCCTGAAACCTATGGCTACACCTTC.

This clone appeared a few times. The chain links TRBV7-2 to TRBJ2-2; D is undetermined. The CDR3 length is 13 residues. V was trimmed by 6 bases and J by 5 bases, leaving 10 bases between them. Germline assignment: CDR1 SGHTA and CDR2 FQGNSA. CDR3 protein: CASSSQQTGELFF. As DNA, the CDR3 is TGTGCCAGCAGTTCACAGCAGACCGGGGAGCTGTTTTTT. The whole variable domain, filled in from reference TRBV7-2 and TRBJ2-2, reads GAGVSQSPSNKVTEKGKDVELRCDPISGHTALYWYRQSLGQGLEFLIYFQGNSAPDKSGLPSDRFSAERTGGSVSTLTIQRTQQEDSAVYLCASSSQQTGELFFGEGSRLTVL.

The chain carries TRBV29-1 and TRBJ1-2, with unresolved D. V gave up 2 bases and J gave up 10 bases, with 17 bases separating them. CDR3 length: 13 residues. Per germline, CDR1 SQVTM and CDR2 ANQGSEA. CDR3 amino acids: CSVETSKIKAYTF. CDR3 nucleotide sequence: TGCAGCGTTGAAACATCCAAAATTAAGGCCTACACCTTC. Full variable domain (remainder filled in from reference TRBV29-1 and TRBJ1-2): SAVISQKPSRDICQRGTSLTIQCQVDSQVTMMFWYRQQPGQSLTLIATANQGSEATYESGFVIDKFPISRPNLTFSTLTVSNMSPEDSSIYLCSVETSKIKAYTFGSGTRLTVV.

The rearrangement joins TRBV28 to TRBJ2-7; the match to TRBD2 covers 8 bases. The CDR3 length is 14 residues. Germline CDR1 MDHEN, CDR2 SYDVKM. Losses at the gene ends were 3 bases for V and 3 bases for J; bases not matched to a gene: 4. CDR3 sequence: CASSFGGAFYEQYF. The DNA for the CDR3 is TGTGCCAGCAGTTTCGGGGGGGCCTTCTACGAGCAGTACTTC.

This clone was observed a handful of times. Here the CDR3 reads CASSQDRAGEKLFF. The CDR3 DNA reads as TGCGCCAGCAGCCAAGACAGGGCGGGGGAAAAACTGTTTTTT. The V and J genes are TRBV4-1 and TRBJ1-4; a possible D gene is TRBD1 (5 bases). The V end was cut by 0 bases, the J end by 8 bases, with 10 bases between. CDR3 size: 14 residues. Germline loops: CDR1 MGHRA, CDR2 YSYEKL.

V usage is TRBV18 and J usage is TRBJ2-1; 10 bases are shared with TRBD1. The length of the CDR3 is 15 residues. V lost 5 bases, J lost 4 bases, and 5 bases stayed unmatched. CDR1 and CDR2 (germline): KGHSH, LQKENI. CDR3 loop: CASSSGQGGYNEQFF. The CDR3 DNA is TGTGCCAGCTCATCAGGACAGGGGGGATACAATGAGCAGTTCTTC.

The V call is TRBV2, the J call TRBJ2-5; TRBD1 matches 9 bases. Germline V gives CDR1 SNHLY, CDR2 FYNNEI. The V and J ends lost 8 bases and 0 bases, in that order; junction bases with no gene match: 16. This CDR3 comprises 18 residues. Here the CDR3 reads CASSFLSSGTGHQETQYF. The CDR3 bases are TGTGCCAGCTCTTTCCTTTCCTCTGGGACAGGGCACCAAGAGACCCAGTACTTC.

As regards this clone: A read error may produce the germline difference seen at one junction end. The rearrangement uses TRBV7-2 and TRBJ2-5, with D unclear. Germline V gives CDR1 SGHTA, CDR2 FQGNSA. The CDR3 has 12 amino acids. CDR3 loop: CASSLSPGPAHF. In DNA, the CDR3 is TGTGCCAGCAGCTTGTCCCCGGGCCCTGCTCACTTC.

The rearrangement uses TRBV5-5 and TRBJ2-2; D uncertain. The germline CDR1 and CDR2 sequences are SGHKS and YYEKEE (reference sequence). Trimming removed 4 bases from V and 2 bases from J, with 15 bases in between. This CDR3 is built from 16 residues. In DNA, the CDR3 is TGTGCCAGCAGCATTATGGCAACCGTTAACACCGGGGAGCTGTTTTTT. Translating it yields CASSIMATVNTGELFF.